Below, one TCR beta chain is given with its context. Its cognate antigen is unknown. The protocol was immunoSEQ multiplex PCR, while the TCRdb copy is restricted to in-frame clones and leaves out a portion. The sample has 140,000 to 150,000 clones; around 90% are singletons. The sample is drawn from a study of T cell responses to AZD1222 COVID-19 vaccine. General study findings and limits: The CD4 TCRs associated with vaccination extended across spike and predominated at 160-218 and 743-854. Baseline serology detected seropositivity in only 5 or 6 AZD1222 recipients. Nearly half of the spike-specific TCRs reportedly recognize variant regions that carry no mutations.

The CDR3 runs 16 residues. The ends were cut back, 2 bases at V and 1 base at J, with 14 bases in the middle. CDR1 is MNHEY and CDR2 is SMNVEV in the germline V gene (reference sequence). The chain links TRBV27 to TRBJ1-1, with D tentatively TRBD1 (5 bases). The sample in question was peripheral blood, obtained 28 days after the second dose of the MenACWY control vaccine. The clonotype originates from an adult who received the MenACWY meningococcal vaccine as a control. This CDR3 is CASSLKAGYGNTEAFF. The CDR3 nucleotides read TGTGCCAGCAGTTTAAAGGCAGGGTATGGGAACACTGAAGCTTTCTTT.